The TCR beta chain under discussion was sequenced for a study of CD8 T cells in ankylosing spondylitis. This CDR3 has 14 residues. Per germline, CDR1 LNHNV and CDR2 YYDKDF (reference sequence). V lost 5 bases to trimming and J lost 6 bases, with 14 bases between them. Using its own MiXCR run on the 5' RACE reads, TCRdb lists one record per CDR3 protein. Of approximately 250,000 distinct CDR3 sequences listed, over 9.5% are singletons. This clonotype was seen at least ten times. Its target is not known. Study conclusions and caveats: Ankylosing spondylitis blood appeared to carry a characteristic TCR beta motif of several highly homologous variants.

The receptor was isolated from a male donor with ankylosing spondylitis or in good health (not recorded which). The chain links TRBV15 to TRBJ1-5, with D uncertain. The sequencing sample was made of blood, either unsorted or a sorted T cell fraction (not recorded which). CDR3 sequence reads: CATSQGSLGQPQHF. Here the CDR3 DNA reads TGTGCCACCAGCCAAGGCAGCCTGGGTCAGCCCCAGCATTTT.